This T cell receptor beta chain is from a study of OX40 agonist ivuxolimab in advanced cancers. CDR1 is SNHLY, CDR2 FYNNEI, per germline. The V end lost 6 bases, the J end lost 1 base, and 9 bases lay between the germline ends. The CDR3 loop spans 13 amino acids. As regards this clone: Its cognate antigen is unknown.

TCRdb's copy holds only in-frame clones and misses some; the assay was immunoSEQ multiplex PCR. The data hold 70,000 to 95,000 clones, with roughly 88% observed a single time. The study, taken as a whole, reports: No antigen was identified for the clonally expanded peripheral T cells. Some of the lowest clonal expansion was seen in partial responders at 0.1-3.0 mg/kg. Also present in some nonresponders was a low level of normalized T-cell clonal expansion.

Drawing of blood for sampling happened at baseline, at cycle 4 day 1, and at cycle 7 day 1. The source material was CD4+ or CD8+ T cells sorted from blood, sampled in a trial of the OX40 agonist ivuxolimab. The V and J genes are TRBV2 and TRBJ1-2; maybe TRBD1 (5 bases). This TCR was recovered from an adult with an advanced solid tumor such as melanoma, head and neck, liver or kidney cancer. The CDR3 bases are TGTGCCAGCAGCGACAGTTTTAACTATGGCTACACCTTC. It codes for CASSDSFNYGYTF.